This is a list of T cell receptor beta chains from one sample in a study of cytomegalovirus exposure and HLA in healthy donors. The repertoire was sequenced with immunoSEQ multiplex PCR; TCRdb's copy has only in-frame clones and lacks some. Here the sample spans some 190,000 clones, more than 75% being singletons. Sequencing was done on a sample of PBMCs. The source is a man aged 40-49 years in good health and CMV-seronegative. CDR3s include the opening cysteine and the closing phenylalanine or tryptophan. Fields, in order: V gene, J gene, clone size, CDR3 protein. The size field is filled for only some rows; it gives once, few, many or a size class.

V gene: TRBV7-9
J gene: TRBJ2-5
clone size: few
CDR3 protein: CASSFSMGGETQYF

V gene: TRBV7-9
J gene: TRBJ1-1
clone size: -
CDR3 protein: CASSLGGGGKAFF

V gene: TRBV6-1
J gene: TRBJ1-2
clone size: -
CDR3 protein: CASRAQQEINYGYTF

V gene: TRBV9
J gene: TRBJ2-1
clone size: -
CDR3 protein: CASSVGDWSDEQFF

V gene: TRBV7-2
J gene: TRBJ2-7
clone size: once
CDR3 protein: CASSLGSRVAYEQYF

V gene: TRBV5-1
J gene: TRBJ2-1
clone size: -
CDR3 protein: CASSFRGASGGSNEQFF

V gene: TRBV5-1
J gene: TRBJ2-2
clone size: once
CDR3 protein: CASSLKGPGDTGELFF

V gene: TRBV5-1
J gene: TRBJ1-2
clone size: -
CDR3 protein: CASSLEGAPNYGYTF

V gene: TRBV5-1
J gene: TRBJ1-1
clone size: -
CDR3 protein: CASSFTTANTEAFF

V gene: TRBV25-1
J gene: TRBJ2-1
clone size: few
CDR3 protein: CASSEFSGKQFF

V gene: TRBV7-2
J gene: TRBJ1-6
clone size: -
CDR3 protein: CASSLVGTGGYNSPLHF

V gene: TRBV6-1
J gene: TRBJ1-3
clone size: -
CDR3 protein: CASSVYAGNSGNTIYF

V gene: TRBV2
J gene: TRBJ2-7
clone size: -
CDR3 protein: CASSEVVAGAGEQYF

V gene: TRBV9
J gene: TRBJ1-3
clone size: -
CDR3 protein: CASSVGGAGSSGNTIYF

V gene: TRBV19
J gene: TRBJ2-5
clone size: once
CDR3 protein: CASKSLEGEQETQYF

V gene: TRBV7-9
J gene: TRBJ1-1
clone size: few
CDR3 protein: CASSPQGARSEAFF

V gene: TRBV10-3
J gene: TRBJ2-7
clone size: once
CDR3 protein: CAISARAGVTYEQYF

V gene: TRBV7-2
J gene: TRBJ2-1
clone size: -
CDR3 protein: CASRIQGFEQFF

V gene: TRBV5-4
J gene: TRBJ2-3
clone size: -
CDR3 protein: CASSTSSGRKTSTDTQYF

V gene: TRBV11-3
J gene: TRBJ2-7
clone size: -
CDR3 protein: CASSPRGASYEQYF

V gene: TRBV25-1
J gene: TRBJ1-2
clone size: -
CDR3 protein: CASSEYEQGIIPYGYTF

V gene: TRBV7-8
J gene: TRBJ1-5
clone size: -
CDR3 protein: CASSLVTRGSNQPQHF

V gene: TRBV9
J gene: TRBJ2-2
clone size: -
CDR3 protein: CASSGQGTTGELFF

V gene: TRBV6-6
J gene: TRBJ2-5
clone size: -
CDR3 protein: CASSRRLAGKQETQYF

V gene: TRBV7-2
J gene: TRBJ1-5
clone size: -
CDR3 protein: CASSLVGTENQPQHF

V gene: TRBV27
J gene: TRBJ2-3
clone size: -
CDR3 protein: CASSFGGRRTDTQYF

V gene: TRBV5-4
J gene: TRBJ2-5
clone size: -
CDR3 protein: CASSLGLAGAPGRRETQYF